The 18 T cell receptor beta chains below were found in one sample sequenced in a study of T cell repertoires in cytomegalovirus infection. MiXCR, run by TCRdb on the reads, gives a single entry per CDR3 protein. The sample has around 120,000 distinct CDR3 sequences; more than 20% are singletons. These receptors have no known antigen. The specimen was PBMCs, sequenced either directly or after in vitro stimulation (not recorded which). Receptors originate from a human donor in good health (CMV status not recorded). Some clones in this sample may be carry-over from other donors' samples.

This clonotype was counted only a few times. This chain links TRBV5-1 with TRBJ2-1, with 9 bases identical to TRBD2. CDR1 and CDR2 from the germline V gene are SGHRS and YFSETQ. J was trimmed by 7 bases and V by 0 bases; bases with no gene match: 8. The CDR3 sequence is 16 residues long. CDR3 DNA sequence: TGCGCCAGCAGCTTGGATTCAGCGGGAGGTCTAAATGAGCAGTTCTTC. It yields the protein CASSLDSAGGLNEQFF.

The rearrangement joins TRBV20-1 to TRBJ2-4; D is uncertain. In germline, CDR1 is DFQATT, CDR2 SNEGSKA (reference sequence). The V gene lost 2 bases and the J gene lost 8 bases, with 13 bases spanning the gap. This CDR3 is built from 13 residues. The CDR3 spells CSARRDRGDIQYF. CDR3 nucleotides: TGCAGTGCTAGACGCGACCGTGGGGACATTCAGTACTTC.

This clonotype was counted ten times or more. V usage is TRBV7-2 and J usage is TRBJ2-7, with D possibly TRBD2 on 7 matching bases. The CDR3 is made up of 14 amino acids. The germline CDR1 and CDR2 sequences are SGHTA and FQGNSA. V dropped 2 bases and J dropped 6 bases, with 14 bases sitting between them. The CDR3 reads CASSLLGGLSEQYV. Here the CDR3 DNA reads TGTGCCAGCAGCTTACTGGGGGGGCTTAGCGAGCAGTACGTC.

The rearrangement uses TRBV7-2 and TRBJ2-5, with 10 bases aligning to TRBD2. The CDR3 runs to 14 residues. The junction had 5 bases not matched to a gene; V was cut back by 5 bases and J by 5 bases. Looked up from germline, CDR1 is SGHTA and CDR2 is FQGNSA. The CDR3 DNA follows: TGTGCCAGCAGCGGGCTAGCGGGAGTTGAGACCCAGTACTTC. Protein product: CASSGLAGVETQYF. Variable domain in full (rest from reference TRBV7-2 and TRBJ2-5): GAGVSQSPSNKVTEKGKDVELRCDPISGHTALYWYRQSLGQGLEFLIYFQGNSAPDKSGLPSDRFSAERTGGSVSTLTIQRTQQEDSAVYLCASSGLAGVETQYFGPGTRLLVL.

This clonotype was seen a handful of times. The chain has TRBV6-5 and TRBJ2-4; D might be TRBD2 (5 bases). Germline CDR1 reads MNHEY; CDR2 reads SVGAGI. This CDR3 spans 14 amino acids. Trimming removed 4 bases from V and 6 bases from J, with 13 bases in between. The CDR3 protein is CASSFGSLGNIQYF. CDR3 DNA sequence: TGTGCCAGCAGTTTTGGGAGTCTTGGAAACATTCAGTACTTC.

This chain connects TRBV6-5 to TRBJ1-3; D remains unclear. V lost 0 bases and J 4 bases, leaving 10 bases between the germline ends. Germline values: CDR1 MNHEY, CDR2 SVGAGI. This CDR3 is 15 amino acids long. Here the CDR3 DNA reads TGTGCCAGCAGTTACTCGGCAGGCTACGGAAACACCATATATTTT. It specifies CASSYSAGYGNTIYF.

The chain couples TRBV28 to TRBJ2-7, with 8 bases lining up with TRBD2. The CDR3 contains 20 residues. Per the germline V gene, CDR1 is MDHEN and CDR2 is SYDVKM. V shed 2 bases and J 4 bases; nucleotides not matched to a gene: 22. The CDR3 bases are TGTGCCAGCAGTTTAAATTGGATAGGGGGGGAAGCGGGAGTTACGTACGAGCAGTACTTC. Its translation: CASSLNWIGGEAGVTYEQYF.

The genes are TRBV7-6 and TRBJ2-1, with TRBD2 matching over 12 bases. Unmatched junction bases numbered 6, after V lost 7 bases and J lost 8 bases. The CDR3 covers 14 residues. Looked up from germline, CDR1 is SGHVS and CDR2 is FNYEAQ. The CDR3 is CASISSGRAYEQFF. CDR3 DNA sequence: TGTGCCAGCATCTCTAGCGGGAGGGCCTATGAGCAGTTCTTC.

The J gene is TRBJ2-6, the V gene TRBV27; perhaps D is TRBD1 or TRBD2 (6 bases each). Trimming shortened V by 3 bases and J by 0 bases, and 12 bases separated the two germline ends. This CDR3 contains 17 residues. The V gene's germline CDR1 is MNHEY and CDR2 SMNVEV (reference sequence). The CDR3 DNA is TGTGCCAGCAGTTTTCAGGGGAGGAACTCTGGGGCCAACGTCCTGACTTTC. This codes for CASSFQGRNSGANVLTF.

The V gene is TRBV27, the J gene TRBJ2-3; either TRBD1 or TRBD2 may fit D (5 bases each). This CDR3 is 18 amino acids long. The V gene's germline CDR1 is MNHEY and CDR2 SMNVEV (reference sequence). V lost 6 bases to trimming and J lost 2 bases, with 24 bases between them. The CDR3 DNA sequence: TGTGCCAGCAGATCCCAAAAGGTCGGCCGGGGCCCCACAGATACGCAGTATTTT. This codes for CASRSQKVGRGPTDTQYF.

By share, this clonotype counts as medium-sized. The V call is TRBV28, the J call TRBJ2-3; 13 nucleotides match TRBD2. This CDR3 contains 14 residues. After removal of 5 bases from V and 12 bases from J, the junction contained 8 bases not matched to a gene. Per the germline V gene, CDR1 is MDHEN and CDR2 is SYDVKM. CDR3 in DNA: TGTGCCAGCAGTCCGCAACTAGCGGGAGGGCCTCAGTATTTT. This gives the protein CASSPQLAGGPQYF.

This clonotype showed up just a few times. The J gene is TRBJ1-1, the V gene TRBV7-3; D may be TRBD1 (5 bases). Germline CDR1 SGHTA, CDR2 FQGTGA. The CDR3 loop spans 13 amino acids. Between the trimmed V and J ends, which lost 5 bases and 0 bases, there was a span of 7 bases. The CDR3 loop is CASSAGMNTEAFF. In nucleotides, the CDR3 is TGTGCCAGCAGCGCAGGGATGAACACTGAAGCTTTCTTT.

This chain connects TRBV15 to TRBJ2-3; D ambiguous. The CDR3 is 15 amino acids. Trimming took off 1 base at V and 5 bases at J, with 13 bases between the two ends. CDR1 and CDR2 (germline): LNHNV, YYDKDF (reference sequence). The CDR3 reads CATSRGADLKDTQYF. Written as DNA, the CDR3 is TGTGCCACCAGCAGAGGGGCAGATCTGAAAGATACGCAGTATTTT. The full variable domain, its missing parts supplied by reference TRBV15 and TRBJ2-3, is DAMVIQNPRYQVTQFGKPVTLSCSQTLNHNVMYWYQQKSSQAPKLLFHYYDKDFNNEADTPDNFQSRRPNTSFCFLDIRSPGLGDTAMYLCATSRGADLKDTQYFGPGTRLTVL.

This clonotype occurred a few times. The genes are TRBV12-3 or TRBV12-4 and TRBJ2-1, with unresolved D. V lost 3 bases and J lost 5, with 2 bases in between. This CDR3 spans 11 amino acids. CDR3 nucleotide sequence: TGTGCCAGCAGTTTTAACAATGAGCAGTTCTTC. This translates into CASSFNNEQFF.

This clonotype was found many times. CDR3 sequence (DNA): TGTGCCAGCTCACCACCCGGCCAAGAGACCCAGTACTTC. Translation gives CASSPPGQETQYF. The chain has TRBV18 and TRBJ2-5; D gene unclear. This CDR3 has 13 residues. The germline gives CDR1 KGHSH, CDR2 LQKENI. V was pared by 0 bases and J by 1 base, with 3 bases between.

This chain joins TRBV7-6 and TRBJ2-3; 8 nucleotides match TRBD1. With 6 bases clipped from V and 2 bases from J, the junction kept 19 bases outside the gene matches. The CDR3 totals 19 residues. Germline V gives CDR1 SGHVS, CDR2 FNYEAQ. CDR3 in DNA: TGTGCCAGCAGTCGACCGCAAGCCCCGGACAGGGAAAACACAGATACGCAGTATTTT. Amino acid sequence: CASSRPQAPDRENTDTQYF. Using reference TRBV7-6 and TRBJ2-3 for the parts outside the CDR3, the full variable domain is GAGVSQSPRYKVTKRGQDVALRCDPISGHVSLYWYRQALGQGPEFLTYFNYEAQQDKSGLPNDRFSAERPEGSISTLTIQRTEQRDSAMYRCASSRPQAPDRENTDTQYFGPGTRLTVL.

This rearrangement joins TRBV6-1 to TRBJ2-5; 8 nucleotides match TRBD1. The length of the CDR3 is 13 residues. Germline CDR1 is MNHNS and CDR2 is SASEGT. V dropped 4 bases and J dropped 5; count of bases not matched to a gene: 3. CDR3 in DNA: TGTGCCAGCAGTGTGACAGGGGTCGAGACCCAGTACTTC. Amino acid sequence: CASSVTGVETQYF.

The chain carries TRBV5-1 and TRBJ1-6, with 8 bases identical to TRBD1. Germline loops: CDR1 SGHRS, CDR2 YFSETQ. The V segment lost 0 bases and the J segment 6 bases; nucleotides outside the gene matches: 5. The CDR3 loop spans 16 amino acids. Here the CDR3 DNA reads TGCGCCAGCAGCTTGGCGGGACAGGCCCCTAATTCACCCCTCCACTTT. As protein: CASSLAGQAPNSPLHF.